This TCR beta chain was recorded in a study of blood T cell repertoires in COVID-19. Study-wide context: COVID-19 samples from acute and convalescent phases originated in the United States, Italy and Spain.

CDR1 and CDR2 from the germline V gene are LNHNV and YYDKDF (reference sequence). Deletions cut 1 base from V and 0 bases from J, with 12 bases between. CDR3 length: 16 amino acids. Authors' analysis steps: Reference gene primer amplification gave nucleated cell count estimates. Profiled with immunoSEQ multiplex PCR; TCRdb holds only in-frame clones, not every one. V and J calls plus clone size are reproduced from that table; the DNA served to infer D and trimming. The data show some 200,000 clones, with about 79% seen just once and around 1.5% held by the top ten. The source of this sequence is a woman between 40 and 55 years old who had recovered from COVID-19. Sequenced material: peripheral blood. The chain combines TRBV15 with TRBJ1-1; no clear D. The CDR3: CATSRGREGMNTEAFF. The DNA of the CDR3 is TGTGCCACCAGCAGAGGGAGAGAGGGCATGAACACTGAAGCTTTCTTT.